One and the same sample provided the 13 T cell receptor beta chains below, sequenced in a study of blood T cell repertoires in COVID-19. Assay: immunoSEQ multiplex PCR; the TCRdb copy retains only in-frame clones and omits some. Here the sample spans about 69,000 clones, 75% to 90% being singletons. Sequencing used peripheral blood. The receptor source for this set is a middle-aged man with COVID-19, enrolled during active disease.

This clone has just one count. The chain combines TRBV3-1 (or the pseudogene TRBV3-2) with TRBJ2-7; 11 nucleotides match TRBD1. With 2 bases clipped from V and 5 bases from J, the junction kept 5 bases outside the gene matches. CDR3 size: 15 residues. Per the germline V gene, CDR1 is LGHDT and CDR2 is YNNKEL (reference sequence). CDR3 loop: CASSQRTGGADEQYF. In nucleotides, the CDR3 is TGTGCCAGCAGCCAACGGACAGGGGGCGCGGACGAGCAGTACTTC.

This CDR3 is CASYRVHTEAFF. For the CDR3, the DNA is TGTGCCAGCTACAGGGTCCATACCGAAGCTTTCTTT. The gene calls are TRBV6-5 and TRBJ1-1; possible D gene TRBD1, 6 bases. The germline V and J ends were trimmed by 8 bases and 8 bases, with 15 bases remaining between them. The CDR3 extends over 12 amino acids. Germline-derived CDR1 and CDR2 are MNHEY and SVGAGI.

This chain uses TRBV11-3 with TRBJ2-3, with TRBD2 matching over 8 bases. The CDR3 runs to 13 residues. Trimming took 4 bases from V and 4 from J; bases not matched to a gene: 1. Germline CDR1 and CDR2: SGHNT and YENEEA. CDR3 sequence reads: CASSSGGADTQYF. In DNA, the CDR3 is TGTGCCAGCAGCTCCGGGGGGGCAGATACGCAGTATTTT.

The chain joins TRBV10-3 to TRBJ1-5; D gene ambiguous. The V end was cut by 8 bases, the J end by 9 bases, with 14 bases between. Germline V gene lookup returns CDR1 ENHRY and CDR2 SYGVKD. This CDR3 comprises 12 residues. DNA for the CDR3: TGTGCCATCGGCCGGGATTCTATGCCCCAGCATTTT. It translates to CAIGRDSMPQHF.

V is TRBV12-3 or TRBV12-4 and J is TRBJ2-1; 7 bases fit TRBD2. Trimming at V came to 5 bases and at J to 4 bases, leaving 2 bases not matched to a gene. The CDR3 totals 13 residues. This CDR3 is CASSGGVYNEQFF. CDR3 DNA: TGTGCCAGCAGTGGGGGGGTGTACAATGAGCAGTTCTTC.

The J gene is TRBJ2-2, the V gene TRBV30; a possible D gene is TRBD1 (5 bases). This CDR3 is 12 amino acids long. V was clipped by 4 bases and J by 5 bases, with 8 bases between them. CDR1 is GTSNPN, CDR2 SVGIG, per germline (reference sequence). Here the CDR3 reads CAWTGYTGELFF. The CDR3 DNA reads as TGTGCCTGGACAGGGTATACCGGGGAGCTGTTTTTT.

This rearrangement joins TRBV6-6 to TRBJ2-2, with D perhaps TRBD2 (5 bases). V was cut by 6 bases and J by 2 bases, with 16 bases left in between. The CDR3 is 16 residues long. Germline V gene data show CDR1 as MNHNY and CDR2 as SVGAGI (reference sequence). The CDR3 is CASSTRGQQNTGELFF. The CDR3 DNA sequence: TGTGCCAGCAGCACACGAGGGCAGCAAAACACCGGGGAGCTGTTTTTT.

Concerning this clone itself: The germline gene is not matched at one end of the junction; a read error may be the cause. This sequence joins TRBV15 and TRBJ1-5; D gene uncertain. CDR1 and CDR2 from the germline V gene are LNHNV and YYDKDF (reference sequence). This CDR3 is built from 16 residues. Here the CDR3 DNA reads TGTGCCACCAGCCGAGACCGGGATTATAGCAATCAGCCCCAGCATTTT. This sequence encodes CATSRDRDYSNQPQHF.

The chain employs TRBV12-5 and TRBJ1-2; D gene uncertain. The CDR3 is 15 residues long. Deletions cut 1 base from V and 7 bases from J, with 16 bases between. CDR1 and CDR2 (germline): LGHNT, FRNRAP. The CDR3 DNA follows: TGTGCTAGTGGTTTGGACGGGTGGTCCCCGAGTGGCTACACCTTC. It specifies CASGLDGWSPSGYTF.

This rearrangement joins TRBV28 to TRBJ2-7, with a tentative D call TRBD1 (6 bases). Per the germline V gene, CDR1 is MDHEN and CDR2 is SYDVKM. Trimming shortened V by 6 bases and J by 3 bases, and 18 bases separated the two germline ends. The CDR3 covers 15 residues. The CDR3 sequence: CASSPLQGAVYEQYF. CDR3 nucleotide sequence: TGTGCCAGCAGCCCCCTACAGGGAGCCGTCTACGAGCAGTACTTC.

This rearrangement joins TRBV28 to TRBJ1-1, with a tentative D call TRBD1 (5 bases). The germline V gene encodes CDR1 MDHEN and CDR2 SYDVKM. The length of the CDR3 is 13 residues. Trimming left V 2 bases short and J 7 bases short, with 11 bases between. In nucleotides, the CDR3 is TGTGCCAGCAGTTTACTGGACACCCTTGAAGCTTTCTTT. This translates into CASSLLDTLEAFF.

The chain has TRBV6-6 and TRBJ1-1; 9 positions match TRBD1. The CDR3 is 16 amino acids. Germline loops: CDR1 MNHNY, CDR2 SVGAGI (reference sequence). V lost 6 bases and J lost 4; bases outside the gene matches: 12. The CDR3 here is CASSPTGQGGGTEAFF. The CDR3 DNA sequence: TGTGCCAGCAGCCCTACGGGACAGGGAGGGGGCACTGAAGCTTTCTTT.

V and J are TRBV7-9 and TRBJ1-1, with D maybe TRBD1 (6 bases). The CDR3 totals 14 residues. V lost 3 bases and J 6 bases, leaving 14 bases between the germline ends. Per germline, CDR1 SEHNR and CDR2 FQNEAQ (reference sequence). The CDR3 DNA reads TGTGCCAGCAGCTTTACAGGGCTTCGGTCTGAAGCTTTCTTT. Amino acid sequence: CASSFTGLRSEAFF.